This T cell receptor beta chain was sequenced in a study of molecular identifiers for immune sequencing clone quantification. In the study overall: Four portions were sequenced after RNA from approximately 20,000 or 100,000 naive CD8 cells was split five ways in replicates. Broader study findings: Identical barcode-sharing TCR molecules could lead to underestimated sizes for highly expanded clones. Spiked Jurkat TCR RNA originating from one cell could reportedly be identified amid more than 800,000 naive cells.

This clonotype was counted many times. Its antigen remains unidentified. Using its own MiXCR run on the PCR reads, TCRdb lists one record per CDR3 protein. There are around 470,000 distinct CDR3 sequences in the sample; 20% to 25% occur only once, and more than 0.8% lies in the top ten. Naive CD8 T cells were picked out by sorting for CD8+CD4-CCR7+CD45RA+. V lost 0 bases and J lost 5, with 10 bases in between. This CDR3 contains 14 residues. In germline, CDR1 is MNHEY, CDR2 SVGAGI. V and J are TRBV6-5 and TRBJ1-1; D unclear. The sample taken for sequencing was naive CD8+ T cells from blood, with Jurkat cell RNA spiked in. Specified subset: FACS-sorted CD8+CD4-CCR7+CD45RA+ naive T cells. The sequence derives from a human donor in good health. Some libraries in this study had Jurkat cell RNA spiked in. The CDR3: CASSYSVGWTEAFF. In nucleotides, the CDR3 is TGTGCCAGCAGTTACTCCGTCGGGTGGACTGAAGCTTTCTTT.